This T cell receptor beta chain was observed in a study of blood T cell repertoires in COVID-19. Turning to the study itself: Acute-phase and convalescent COVID-19 samples originated in the United States, Italy and Spain. T cells, B-cell-depleted T cells, or PBMCs provided the cDNA or gDNA that served as material.

CDR1 and CDR2 from the germline V gene are MDHEN and SYDVKM. The ends were cut back, 1 base at V and 0 bases at J, with 9 bases in the middle. The CDR3 is 15 residues long. Profiled with immunoSEQ multiplex PCR; TCRdb holds only in-frame clones, not every one. The sample holds some 460,000 clones, 85% to 90% seen once. This receptor was obtained from a woman in her 30s with acute or convalescent COVID-19. Source material: peripheral blood. The chain is built from TRBV28 and TRBJ1-2; tentative D call: TRBD1 (6 bases). CDR3 in DNA: TGTGCCAGCAGTTTATTGGGGGCCACTAACTATGGCTACACCTTC. Its translation: CASSLLGATNYGYTF.